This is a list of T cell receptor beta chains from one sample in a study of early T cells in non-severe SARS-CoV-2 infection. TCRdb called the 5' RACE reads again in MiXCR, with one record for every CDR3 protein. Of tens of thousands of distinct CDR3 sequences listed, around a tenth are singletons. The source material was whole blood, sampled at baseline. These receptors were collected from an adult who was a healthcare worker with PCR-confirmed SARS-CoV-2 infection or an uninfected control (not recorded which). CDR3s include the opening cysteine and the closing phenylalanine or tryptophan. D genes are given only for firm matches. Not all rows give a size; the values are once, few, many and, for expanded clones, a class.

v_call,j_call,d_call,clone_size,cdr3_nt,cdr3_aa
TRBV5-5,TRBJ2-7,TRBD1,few,TGTGCCAGCAGCCCAGGCCAGGGGGTTAGCTCCTACGAGCAGTACTTC,CASSPGQGVSSYEQYF
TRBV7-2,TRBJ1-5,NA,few,TGTGCCAGCAGCACCTACCCTACCTCAGGGACCAGCAATCAGCCCCAGCATTTT,CASSTYPTSGTSNQPQHF
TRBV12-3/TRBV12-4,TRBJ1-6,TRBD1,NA,TGTGCCAGCAGCCCGGGACAGACAAGCTCCTATAATTCACCCCTCCACTTT,CASSPGQTSSYNSPLHF
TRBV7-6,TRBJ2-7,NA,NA,TGTGCCAGCAGCTTAGCGGCTGGCGCTAGTTCCGAGCAGTACTTC,CASSLAAGASSEQYF
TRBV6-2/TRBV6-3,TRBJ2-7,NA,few,TGTGCCAGCAGTCCCAACAGGATCCTCGAGCAGTACTTC,CASSPNRILEQYF
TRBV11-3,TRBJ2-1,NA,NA,TGTGCCAGCAGCTTAGAAGGGACGACTCAGGGGACTTACAATGAGCAGTTCTTC,CASSLEGTTQGTYNEQFF
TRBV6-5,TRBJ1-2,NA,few,TGTGCCAGCTCGCTGGGGGGGCGCGGATATGGCTACACCTTC,CASSLGGRGYGYTF
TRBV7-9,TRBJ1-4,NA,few,TGTGCCAGCAGCCCCCCAACTAATGAAAAACTGTTTTTT,CASSPPTNEKLFF
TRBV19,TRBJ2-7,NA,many,TGTGCCAGTAGTTCCGGGGTCGAGACCTACGAGCAGTACTTC,CASSSGVETYEQYF
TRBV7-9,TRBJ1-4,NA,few,TGTGCCAGCAGCCTCCTTAATGGGAATGAAAAACTGTTTTTT,CASSLLNGNEKLFF
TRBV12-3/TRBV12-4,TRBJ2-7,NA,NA,TGTGCCAGCAGTTTGCATCCCTACGAGCAGTACTTC,CASSLHPYEQYF
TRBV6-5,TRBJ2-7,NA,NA,TGTGCCAGCAGCCAACCCGGATTATACGAGCAGTACTTC,CASSQPGLYEQYF
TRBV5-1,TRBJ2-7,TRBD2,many,TGCGCCAGCAGCGACTTCCGCGGGGGCTCCTACGAGCAGTACTTC,CASSDFRGGSYEQYF